This T cell receptor beta chain appears in the sequencing data of a study of T-cell memory formation after mild COVID-19. 5'RACE primed at constant segments yielded TCR alpha and TCR beta cDNA libraries bearing sample barcodes and UMIs. TCRdb independently ran MiXCR on the 5' RACE reads; one entry per CDR3 protein. Of a few hundred thousand distinct CDR3 sequences detected, 20% to 25% appear once; the ten largest clones hold around 8.1%. This clonotype was observed a single time. J gave up 8 bases and V 8 bases, and 8 bases lay outside the gene matches. The germline gives CDR1 MNHEY, CDR2 SMNVEV (reference sequence). The CDR3 is 13 amino acids.

The chain links TRBV27 to TRBJ2-1; TRBD2 matches 8 bases. The sequenced sample was PBMCs or a T cell subset sorted from them (not recorded which). The receptor comes from an adult woman who had mild COVID-19 (a few samples of this study predate the infection). Cell type and time point are not known. For the CDR3, the DNA is TGTGCCAGCTGCTTCGCGGGGGGCCATGAGCAGTTCTTC. This gives the protein CASCFAGGHEQFF.